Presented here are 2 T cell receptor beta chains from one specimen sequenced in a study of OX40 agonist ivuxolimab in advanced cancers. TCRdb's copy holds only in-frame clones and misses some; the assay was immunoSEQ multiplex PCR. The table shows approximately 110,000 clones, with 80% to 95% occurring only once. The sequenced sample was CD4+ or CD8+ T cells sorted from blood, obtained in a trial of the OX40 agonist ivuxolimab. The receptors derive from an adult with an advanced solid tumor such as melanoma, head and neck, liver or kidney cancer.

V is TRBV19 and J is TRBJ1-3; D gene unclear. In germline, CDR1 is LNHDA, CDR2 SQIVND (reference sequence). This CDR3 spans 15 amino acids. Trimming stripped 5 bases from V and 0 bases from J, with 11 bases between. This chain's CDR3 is CASSPQVFSGNTIYF. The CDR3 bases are TGTGCCAGTAGTCCCCAGGTATTCTCTGGAAACACCATATATTTT.

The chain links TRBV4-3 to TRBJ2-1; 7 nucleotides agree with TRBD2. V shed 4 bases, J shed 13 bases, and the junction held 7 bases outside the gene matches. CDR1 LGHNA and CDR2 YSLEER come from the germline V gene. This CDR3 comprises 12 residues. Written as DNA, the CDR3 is TGCGCCAGCAGCCCCCTCGCGGGAGTACAGTTCTTC. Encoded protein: CASSPLAGVQFF.